Below are 3 T cell receptor beta chains sequenced from a single sample in a study of CD8+ T cells in alopecia areata. cDNA serving as the sequencing template came from extracted, reverse transcribed RNA. Method: immunoSEQ multiplex PCR; TCRdb's copy keeps in-frame clones and lacks some. The sample shows 150,000 to 200,000 clones, around 71% of them seen only once. Sequencing used CD8+ T cells sorted from blood, obtained at week 0. The receptors were gathered from a human donor with alopecia areata.

The CDR3 spells CASSLGRVAKNIQYF. The CDR3 region has the DNA TGTGCCAGCAGCTTAGGCAGGGTAGCCAAAAACATTCAGTACTTC. The chain couples TRBV13 to TRBJ2-4, with a possible D match to TRBD1 (5 bases). Trimming took off 0 bases at V and 0 bases at J, with 6 bases between the two ends. In germline, CDR1 is PRHDT, CDR2 FYEKMQ (reference sequence). This CDR3 is 15 amino acids long. The variable domain in full, completed from reference TRBV13 and TRBJ2-4, reads AAGVIQSPRHLIKEKRETATLKCYPIPRHDTVYWYQQGPGQDPQFLISFYEKMQSDKGSIPDRFSAQQFSDYHSELNMSSLELGDSALYFCASSLGRVAKNIQYFGAGTRLSVL.

The chain carries TRBV5-1 and TRBJ2-5, with D unresolved. This CDR3 has 15 amino acids. CDR1 and CDR2 (germline): SGHRS, YFSETQ. The V and J ends lost 4 bases and 2 bases respectively, with 15 bases between them. The CDR3 here is CASSKTWLPQETQYF. The CDR3 bases are TGCGCCAGCAGCAAGACTTGGCTACCTCAAGAGACCCAGTACTTC.

This clone was found a few times. The rearrangement uses TRBV19 and TRBJ2-5, with D maybe TRBD1 (6 bases). Germline V gene sequence: CDR1 LNHDA, CDR2 SQIVND (reference sequence). The CDR3 contains 13 residues. V shed 6 bases and J shed 1 base, with 9 bases lying between them. CDR3 loop: CASRGGFQETQYF. The DNA for the CDR3 is TGTGCCAGTAGAGGGGGTTTCCAAGAGACCCAGTACTTC.